The rows below give T cell receptor beta chains drawn from one sample of a study of PD-L1 blockade in urothelial cancer. Data came from immunoSEQ multiplex PCR; TCRdb stores just in-frame clones and leaves some out. This sample carries about 120,000 clones, approximately 90% of them seen once, and the ten largest clones take more than 1.5%. This specimen consisted of PBMCs, obtained around atezolizumab (anti-PD-L1) treatment. All receptors come from a man in his sixties with urothelial cancer. Each CDR3 is given with its conserved first and last residue. D genes are given only for firm matches. Clone sizes are given selectively: once, few, many, or a class where the clone is expanded.

v_gene: TRBV5-1
j_gene: TRBJ1-1
d_gene: TRBD1
abundance: .
CDR3nt: TGCGCCAGCAGCAAAGGGGACAGGGGGGGGACTGAAGCTTTCTTT
CDR3aa: CASSKGDRGGTEAFF

v_gene: TRBV5-8
j_gene: TRBJ1-1
d_gene: .
abundance: .
CDR3nt: TGTGCCAGCAGCCCTTTCCGAGGTTGGACTGAAGCTTTCTTT
CDR3aa: CASSPFRGWTEAFF

v_gene: TRBV7-9
j_gene: TRBJ2-1
d_gene: TRBD2
abundance: .
CDR3nt: TGTGCCAGCAGCTCGACTAGCGGGAGCTCCTACAATGAGCAGTTCTTC
CDR3aa: CASSSTSGSSYNEQFF

v_gene: TRBV12-5
j_gene: TRBJ1-1
d_gene: .
abundance: .
CDR3nt: TGTGCTAGTGGCCAAGCCCCCCGAGGGGGCACTGAAGCTTTCTTT
CDR3aa: CASGQAPRGGTEAFF

v_gene: TRBV9
j_gene: TRBJ2-1
d_gene: TRBD1
abundance: .
CDR3nt: TGTGCCAGCAGCTCGGAGGACAGGGGGACGGATGAGCAGTTCTTC
CDR3aa: CASSSEDRGTDEQFF

v_gene: TRBV7-2
j_gene: TRBJ2-3
d_gene: .
abundance: .
CDR3nt: TGTGCCAGCAGCTTAGTAAAAGGAAGTGCAGGGGTCGGGGATACGCAGTATTTT
CDR3aa: CASSLVKGSAGVGDTQYF

v_gene: TRBV2
j_gene: TRBJ2-7
d_gene: .
abundance: many
CDR3nt: TGTGCCAGCAGTGGAGTGGCCTACGAGCAGTACTTC
CDR3aa: CASSGVAYEQYF

v_gene: TRBV23-1
j_gene: TRBJ2-5
d_gene: .
abundance: once
CDR3nt: TGCGCCAGCAGTCGCGGACAGCAAGAGACCCAGTACTTC
CDR3aa: CASSRGQQETQYF

v_gene: TRBV15
j_gene: TRBJ1-4
d_gene: .
abundance: .
CDR3nt: TGTGCCACCAGCACCCAGACACCCGCTAATGAAAAACTGTTTTTT
CDR3aa: CATSTQTPANEKLFF

v_gene: TRBV18
j_gene: TRBJ2-3
d_gene: TRBD2
abundance: .
CDR3nt: TGTGCCAGCTCCCAAAGTGGGGGAGGGCCAACAGATACGCAGTATTTT
CDR3aa: CASSQSGGGPTDTQYF

v_gene: TRBV9
j_gene: TRBJ1-1
d_gene: TRBD1
abundance: .
CDR3nt: TGTGCCAGCAGCGCTGGACAGGTTGAGACTGAAGCTTTCTTT
CDR3aa: CASSAGQVETEAFF

v_gene: TRBV5-1
j_gene: TRBJ2-7
d_gene: .
abundance: .
CDR3nt: TGCGCCAGCAGCTTGGAAGCAGGGACCTACGAGCAGTACTTC
CDR3aa: CASSLEAGTYEQYF

v_gene: TRBV5-4
j_gene: TRBJ1-1
d_gene: .
abundance: .
CDR3nt: TGTGCCAGCAGCTCGGGAGGCCGAACTGAAGCTTTCTTT
CDR3aa: CASSSGGRTEAFF